The clone carrying this TCR beta chain has only a few counts. The antigen is not known. Every bit of the isolated RNA underwent reverse transcription, so sequencing read expressed TCRB transcripts. Repertoires were generated with immunoSEQ multiplex PCR, while TCRdb's copy carries only in-frame clones and drops some. The profile shows around 650,000 clones, around an eighth of them singletons. This entry comes from a study of beta chain features in type 1 diabetes. CD4+ naive, central memory, regulatory and stem cell-like memory subsets were isolated by sorting on CD45RO/CCR7/CD25/CD127/CD95/CD27. V was shortened by 3 bases and J by 8 bases, with 10 bases between the two germline ends. CDR1 and CDR2 from the germline V gene are SGHTA and FQGNSA. The CDR3 covers 12 residues. Study results and limitations: Type 1 diabetes patients had moderately but significantly shorter TCRB CDR3s in all four CD4+ subsets. The naive, central memory and Treg TCRB repertoires of patients appeared to be more similar to one another than those of healthy donors.

Sequenced material: naive CD4+ T cells from blood. This TCR was recovered from a man under 40 with type 1 diabetes. The chain combines TRBV7-2 with TRBJ1-2; D is unclear. Written as DNA, the CDR3 is TGTGCCAGCAGCTTCCCACGGAACGGCTACACCTTC. This gives the protein CASSFPRNGYTF.